These 18 T cell receptor beta chains came from one sample sequenced in a study of T cells in Graves' hyperthyroidism and ophthalmopathy. The source material, RNA transcripts, was used to amplify TCR beta CDR3 regions. A set of HTBI primers served as the primers for a first-round RT-PCR of the TCR CDR3. TCRdb used MiXCR to reprocess the multiplex PCR reads, holding one entry per CDR3 protein. Among more than 600,000 distinct CDR3 sequences listed, about a sixth were seen once. Sequenced: blood. These receptors were taken from a man aged 18 to 30 with Graves' hyperthyroidism.

The rearrangement joins TRBV20-1 to TRBJ1-2; D gene unclear. The CDR3 sequence is 10 residues long. CDR1 and CDR2 from the germline V gene are DFQATT and SNEGSKA (reference sequence). V was pared by 3 bases and J by 7 bases, with 6 bases between. This CDR3 reads CSASEVGYTF. The DNA of the CDR3 is TGCAGTGCTAGCGAAGTTGGCTACACCTTC.

V and J are TRBV7-6 and TRBJ1-3, with D possibly TRBD1 on 5 matching bases. V lost 8 bases and J 4 bases, leaving 18 bases between the germline ends. The CDR3 extends over 15 amino acids. CDR1 is SGHVS, CDR2 FNYEAQ, per germline. The CDR3 protein is CASAQGPSGGNTIYF. Here the CDR3 DNA reads TGTGCCAGCGCCCAGGGCCCATCGGGAGGAAACACCATATATTTT.

This clonotype was counted a few times. V usage is TRBV29-1 and J usage is TRBJ2-7; D gene uncertain. The germline gives CDR1 SQVTM, CDR2 ANQGSEA. Trimming took 3 bases from V and 2 from J, leaving 8 bases between them. This CDR3 spans 12 amino acids. DNA for the CDR3: TGCAGCGTTGAGGCAGACACCTACGAGCAGTACTTC. This gives the protein CSVEADTYEQYF.

The rearrangement links TRBV19 to TRBJ2-1; 11 bases match TRBD2. V shed 3 bases, J shed 3 bases, and the junction held 7 bases outside the gene matches. CDR3 size: 17 residues. CDR1 LNHDA and CDR2 SQIVND come from the germline V gene (reference sequence). CDR3 nucleotides: TGTGCCAGTAGTATCCCCGTACTAGCGGGAGACTACAATGAGCAGTTCTTC. It translates to CASSIPVLAGDYNEQFF.

This clonotype was found many times. This sequence joins TRBV12-3 or TRBV12-4 and TRBJ1-1; 7 nucleotides agree with TRBD1. CDR3 length equals 16 residues. V lost 2 bases, J lost 10 bases, and 16 bases stayed unmatched. CDR3: CASSLWEGARGSRAFF. The CDR3 region has the DNA TGTGCCAGCAGTTTATGGGAGGGGGCGCGTGGCAGTCGAGCTTTCTTT.

This clonotype was seen ten or more times. The rearrangement links TRBV7-2 to TRBJ2-7, with 9 bases identical to TRBD2. Germline V lookup: CDR1 SGHTA, CDR2 FQGNSA. The CDR3 sequence is 14 residues long. The V and J ends lost 7 bases and 5 bases, in that order; junction bases with no gene match: 9. CDR3 DNA: TGTGCCAGCACCTATGGCGGGAGGGAGGACGAGCAGTACTTC. Translating gives CASTYGGREDEQYF. The full variable domain, completed using reference TRBV7-2 and TRBJ2-7, is GAGVSQSPSNKVTEKGKDVELRCDPISGHTALYWYRQSLGQGLEFLIYFQGNSAPDKSGLPSDRFSAERTGGSVSTLTIQRTQQEDSAVYLCASTYGGREDEQYFGPGTRLTVT.

The chain uses TRBV5-6 and TRBJ1-4; TRBD1 matches at 8 bases. V lost 4 bases to trimming and J lost 0 bases; unmatched junction nucleotides: 14. From germline, CDR1 is SGHDT and CDR2 YYEEEE. The CDR3 loop spans 19 amino acids. DNA for the CDR3: TGTGCCAGCAGCGGGCGGACAGGGATTTTTGGAGCAACTAATGAAAAACTGTTTTTT. This codes for CASSGRTGIFGATNEKLFF.

In its sample, this clonotype was seen many times. V gene TRBV28 combines with J gene TRBJ2-2; TRBD1 agrees at 11 bases. This CDR3 contains 16 residues. Trimming cost V 5 bases and J 5 bases; bases outside gene matches: 7. The germline gives CDR1 MDHEN, CDR2 SYDVKM. The CDR3: CASSPSGTGGTGELFF. The CDR3 DNA follows: TGTGCCAGCAGTCCATCGGGGACAGGGGGAACCGGGGAGCTGTTTTTT.

About this clonotype: A read error may explain this, as a much larger clone is one base away. As the CDR3 is not closed by the conserved phenylalanine or tryptophan, this likely results from a read error. The V and J genes are TRBV12-3 or TRBV12-4 and TRBJ2-6; D is perhaps TRBD1 (5 bases). V was clipped by 4 bases and J by 2 bases, with 12 bases between them. The CDR3 extends over 16 amino acids. The CDR3 region has the DNA TGTGCCAGCAGTTCACGGCAGGGCGCTGGGGCCAACGTCCTGACTCTC. It specifies CASSSRQGAGANVLTL.

This clonotype was observed at least ten times. The gene calls are TRBV7-9 and TRBJ2-7, with 8 nucleotides matching TRBD2. This CDR3 has 15 residues. Germline lookup yields CDR1 SEHNR and CDR2 FQNEAQ (reference sequence). Trimming at V came to 3 bases and at J to 5 bases, leaving 9 bases not matched to a gene. In DNA, the CDR3 is TGTGCCAGCAGCTTCCCCGGGACTAGGGGCAACGAGCAGTACTTC. Protein: CASSFPGTRGNEQYF.

This rearrangement joins TRBV20-1 to TRBJ1-2; D gene unclear. There are 12 residues in the CDR3. The V end was cut by 5 bases, the J end by 1 base, with 8 bases between. The germline V gene encodes CDR1 DFQATT and CDR2 SNEGSKA (reference sequence). DNA for the CDR3: TGCAGTGCTTTACGAGTTAACTATGGCTACACCTTC. Translation: CSALRVNYGYTF.

This clonotype was seen more than once but under ten times. This sequence joins TRBV28 and TRBJ2-7; D gene ambiguous. The CDR3 sequence is 8 residues long. Germline V gene sequence: CDR1 MDHEN, CDR2 SYDVKM. V lost 10 bases and J lost 9, with 7 bases in between. The CDR3, as DNA: TGTGCCACCGAAGGGCAGTACTTC. Translated: CATEGQYF.

This rearrangement joins TRBV7-2 to TRBJ2-2; no reliable D call. Trimming shortened V by 4 bases and J by 4 bases, and 10 bases separated the two germline ends. The germline gives CDR1 SGHTA, CDR2 FQGNSA. The CDR3 totals 14 residues. This chain's CDR3 is CASSWSPSTGELFF. CDR3 coding DNA: TGTGCCAGCAGCTGGTCCCCGAGCACCGGGGAGCTGTTTTTT.

This clonotype was recorded many times. The chain links TRBV28 to TRBJ2-7; possibly TRBD2 for D (6 bases). The CDR3 spans 17 residues. V was shortened by 5 bases and J by 0 bases, with 20 bases between the two germline ends. Germline CDR1 reads MDHEN; CDR2 reads SYDVKM. This chain's CDR3 is CASSLGDGRLSSYEQYF. The CDR3 bases are TGTGCCAGCAGTCTGGGGGACGGGAGATTAAGCTCCTACGAGCAGTACTTC.

This chain connects TRBV28 to TRBJ2-7; 8 bases are shared with TRBD1. There are 12 residues in the CDR3. V trimming: 10 bases; J trimming: 7 bases; junction bases outside the gene matches: 9. The germline V gene has CDR1 MDHEN and CDR2 SYDVKM. CDR3 region: CATAGGPREQYF. The CDR3 DNA reads as TGTGCCACCGCAGGGGGCCCCCGGGAGCAGTACTTC.

Comments on this clonotype: Since a much larger clone is just one base distant, this may be a read error. The chain links TRBV2 to TRBJ2-7, with D possibly TRBD2 on 6 matching bases. This CDR3 comprises 13 residues. Germline V gives CDR1 SNHLY, CDR2 FYNNEI. The CDR3 is CASLYGSVDEQCF. The DNA of the CDR3 is TGTGCCAGCTTGTACGGGAGCGTCGACGAGCAGTGCTTC.

This clonotype was detected ten times or more. J is TRBJ2-1 and V is TRBV28, with TRBD2 matching 11 bases. The junction had 4 bases not matched to a gene; V was cut back by 7 bases and J by 8 bases. There are 13 residues in the CDR3. CDR1 and CDR2 (germline): MDHEN, SYDVKM. CDR3 sequence: CASTNSGRDEQFF. The DNA for the CDR3 is TGTGCCAGCACTAATAGCGGGAGGGATGAGCAGTTCTTC.

The table lists this clonotype with many counts. The genes are TRBV12-3 or TRBV12-4 and TRBJ2-1; no definite D call. V dropped 3 bases and J dropped 5 bases, with 11 bases sitting between them. The CDR3 has 14 residues. CDR3 protein: CASSFNPSHNEQFF. The DNA for the CDR3 is TGTGCCAGCAGTTTTAATCCCAGTCACAATGAGCAGTTCTTC.